Presented here are 25 T cell receptor beta chains from one specimen sequenced in a study of blood T cell repertoires in COVID-19. TCRdb keeps only in-frame clones here, not all; method: immunoSEQ multiplex PCR. The profile shows about 70,000 clones, 87% of them singletons. The sequenced sample consisted of peripheral blood. Source of these receptors: a young woman with acute or convalescent COVID-19.

This clone was detected only once. V is TRBV15 and J is TRBJ1-5; D remains ambiguous. CDR3 size: 15 residues. V was cut by 5 bases and J by 1 base, with 12 bases left in between. In germline, CDR1 is LNHNV, CDR2 YYDKDF (reference sequence). The DNA for the CDR3 is TGTGCCACCAGCCTGGACCGAGGGAGCAATCAGCCCCAGCATTTT. This gives the protein CATSLDRGSNQPQHF.

V is TRBV4-1 and J is TRBJ1-4; D is unclear. This CDR3 spans 17 amino acids. Trimming took off 1 base at V and 1 base at J, with 13 bases between the two ends. Germline V gives CDR1 MGHRA, CDR2 YSYEKL. CDR3 sequence reads: CASSQVGRRGTNEKLFF. CDR3 nucleotide sequence: TGCGCCAGCAGCCAAGTCGGGCGTCGGGGAACTAATGAAAAACTGTTTTTT.

The chain has TRBV27 and TRBJ1-2; no clear D gene. This CDR3 has 15 amino acids. Germline CDR1 is MNHEY and CDR2 is SMNVEV (reference sequence). V was shortened by 5 bases and J by 2 bases, with 15 bases between the two germline ends. In DNA form, the CDR3 reads TGTGCCAGCAGTCCGACACCCCATGCAAACTATGGCTACACCTTC. It translates to CASSPTPHANYGYTF.

This clone was picked up one time. The chain employs TRBV28 and TRBJ1-5, with unresolved D. V was pared by 6 bases and J by 5 bases, with 11 bases between. The CDR3 is 13 residues long. The germline gives CDR1 MDHEN, CDR2 SYDVKM. The CDR3 DNA is TGTGCCAGCAGCCGCCACGGGGATCAGCCCCAGCATTTT. Residues: CASSRHGDQPQHF.

The V call is TRBV20-1, the J call TRBJ1-1, with no clear D. Germline assignment: CDR1 DFQATT and CDR2 SNEGSKA (reference sequence). This CDR3 comprises 11 residues. V lost 7 bases and J lost 4, with 10 bases in between. The CDR3 region has the DNA TGCAGTGTTCACCCGGGCACTGAAGCTTTCTTT. Translation gives CSVHPGTEAFF.

V is TRBV2 and J is TRBJ1-4; 7 nucleotides align to TRBD1. Looked up from germline, CDR1 is SNHLY and CDR2 is FYNNEI. The CDR3 loop spans 14 amino acids. Trimming removed 4 bases from V and 5 bases from J; junction bases left unmatched: 4. The CDR3 DNA is TGTGCCAGCAGTGGGGACAGTTGGAATGAAAAACTGTTTTTT. Its translation: CASSGDSWNEKLFF.

CDR3 sequence: CASSLEPYGYTF. The DNA of the CDR3 is TGTGCCAGCAGCTTAGAGCCATATGGCTACACCTTC. This chain joins TRBV7-9 and TRBJ1-2; D is uncertain. This CDR3 has 12 residues. V was shortened by 1 base and J by 5 bases, with 5 bases between the two germline ends. Germline V gene sequence: CDR1 SEHNR, CDR2 FQNEAQ (reference sequence).

The rearrangement joins TRBV6-5 to TRBJ1-2, with D possibly being TRBD1 (5 bases). Germline assignment: CDR1 MNHEY and CDR2 SVGAGI. V was clipped by 3 bases and J by 2 bases, with 13 bases between them. The CDR3 runs to 15 residues. The CDR3 loop reads CASSYSVDSNYGYTF. CDR3 nucleotides: TGTGCCAGCAGTTATTCGGTCGACAGCAACTATGGCTACACCTTC.

The chain uses TRBV5-4 and TRBJ1-1; D possibly corresponds to TRBD1 (5 bases). Per the germline V gene, CDR1 is SGHNT and CDR2 is YYREEE (reference sequence). Between the trimmed V and J ends, which lost 0 bases and 1 base, there was a span of 7 bases. The length of the CDR3 is 14 residues. This CDR3 reads CASSLGQRNTEAFF. The DNA for the CDR3 is TGTGCCAGCAGCTTGGGACAGCGGAACACTGAAGCTTTCTTT.

On this clone itself: Other DNA sequences in the sample encode the same CDR3. The chain uses TRBV27 and TRBJ2-7; TRBD1 agrees at 8 bases. Germline lookup yields CDR1 MNHEY and CDR2 SMNVEV (reference sequence). CDR3 length equals 13 residues. Trimming took 6 bases from V and 3 from J; bases not matched to a gene: 4. The CDR3: CASSRDRSYEQYF. CDR3 sequence (DNA): TGTGCCAGCAGCCGGGACAGGAGCTACGAGCAGTACTTC.

The J gene is TRBJ2-1, the V gene TRBV7-6, with 9 bases that match TRBD2. J lost 2 bases, V lost 5 bases, and 7 bases had no gene match. The germline CDR1 and CDR2 sequences are SGHVS and FNYEAQ. The CDR3 totals 16 residues. The CDR3 sequence: CASSPVAGDTYNEQFF. As DNA, the CDR3 is TGTGCCAGCAGCCCCGTAGCGGGGGACACCTACAATGAGCAGTTCTTC. Full variable domain (remainder filled in from reference TRBV7-6 and TRBJ2-1): GAGVSQSPRYKVTKRGQDVALRCDPISGHVSLYWYRQALGQGPEFLTYFNYEAQQDKSGLPNDRFSAERPEGSISTLTIQRTEQRDSAMYRCASSPVAGDTYNEQFFGPGTRLTVL.

The CDR3 DNA sequence: TGCGCCAGCAGCTTGGGACTTCACAATGAGCAGTTCTTC. The encoded protein is CASSLGLHNEQFF. V usage is TRBV5-1 and J usage is TRBJ2-1; D unresolved. Germline V gives CDR1 SGHRS, CDR2 YFSETQ. The CDR3 extends over 13 amino acids. Between the trimmed V and J ends, which lost 0 bases and 5 bases, there was a span of 6 bases.

This rearrangement joins TRBV11-3 to TRBJ2-3, with TRBD2 identical over 7 bases. Germline V gives CDR1 SGHNT, CDR2 YENEEA. After removal of 1 base from V and 4 bases from J, the junction contained 5 bases not matched to a gene. This CDR3 spans 15 amino acids. Here the CDR3 DNA reads TGTGCCAGCAGCTTAGGGGCGGGAGCAGCAGATACGCAGTATTTT. It encodes CASSLGAGAADTQYF. Looking up the rest from reference TRBV11-3 and TRBJ2-3 gives the full variable domain: EAGVVQSPRYKIIEKKQPVAFWCNPISGHNTLYWYLQNLGQGPELLIRYENEEAVDDSQLPKDRFSAERLKGVDSTLKIQPAELGDSAVYLCASSLGAGAADTQYFGPGTRLTVL.

The rearrangement joins TRBV2 to TRBJ2-3; D perhaps matches TRBD1 (6 bases). Trimming took 4 bases from V and 8 from J, leaving 19 bases between them. Germline V gives CDR1 SNHLY, CDR2 FYNNEI. This CDR3 comprises 15 residues. In nucleotides, the CDR3 is TGTGCCAGCAGTGCCCGGGACAATGTTCGTCCTACGCAGTATTTT. This translates into CASSARDNVRPTQYF.

The rearrangement uses TRBV12-3 or TRBV12-4 and TRBJ2-1; D unresolved. The CDR3 is 13 amino acids. The germline V and J ends were trimmed by 6 bases and 9 bases, with 15 bases remaining between them. CDR3 sequence (DNA): TGTGCCAGCAGCTCCACCCAGGTTGCTGAGCAGTTCTTC. Protein: CASSSTQVAEQFF.

This chain uses TRBV19 with TRBJ2-1; the match to TRBD2 covers 7 bases. There are 16 residues in the CDR3. Trimming cost V 3 bases and J 4 bases; bases outside gene matches: 9. Germline CDR1 LNHDA, CDR2 SQIVND (reference sequence). The CDR3 DNA follows: TGTGCCAGTAGTATCCCCTGTGCGGGAGTTTACAATGAGCAGTTCTTC. Its translation is CASSIPCAGVYNEQFF.

Here the CDR3 DNA reads TGTGCCAGCAGCTTCAATGGAACAGGTTTATCCTACGAGCAGTACTTC. Protein: CASSFNGTGLSYEQYF. This sequence joins TRBV7-9 and TRBJ2-7; a possible D gene is TRBD1 (5 bases). Per germline, CDR1 SEHNR and CDR2 FQNEAQ (reference sequence). The CDR3 extends over 16 amino acids. Trimming left V 3 bases short and J 1 base short, with 16 bases between.

The chain combines TRBV12-3 or TRBV12-4 with TRBJ2-1; 8 nucleotides align to TRBD1. CDR3 length equals 13 residues. V lost 5 bases, J lost 6 bases, and 3 bases stayed unmatched. In DNA, the CDR3 is TGTGCCAGCAGTACCGGACAGGGCAATGAGCAGTTCTTC. Its translation: CASSTGQGNEQFF.

The V and J genes are TRBV19 and TRBJ2-7; 8 bases line up with TRBD2. The J segment lost 7 bases and the V segment lost 3 bases, leaving 8 bases of the junction unmatched. The CDR3 totals 14 residues. Looked up from germline, CDR1 is LNHDA and CDR2 is SQIVND (reference sequence). The CDR3, as DNA: TGTGCCAGTAGTATCTCGGGAGGGCCCATGGAGCAGTACTTC. Encoded protein: CASSISGGPMEQYF.

The chain links TRBV10-3 to TRBJ1-2, with D tentatively TRBD1 (5 bases). Germline V lookup: CDR1 ENHRY, CDR2 SYGVKD. Trimming left V 3 bases short and J 2 bases short, with 7 bases between. This CDR3 has 13 amino acids. The CDR3 coding sequence is TGTGCCATCAGTGAACAGGCGAACTATGGCTACACCTTC. It yields the protein CAISEQANYGYTF.

The table lists this clone with a few counts. J is TRBJ1-4 and V is TRBV10-3; D not certain. V lost 3 bases and J lost 7, with 3 bases in between. CDR1 is ENHRY and CDR2 is SYGVKD in the germline V gene. There are 11 residues in the CDR3. The CDR3 sequence is CAISDGEKLFF. Written as DNA, the CDR3 is TGTGCCATCAGTGACGGTGAAAAACTGTTTTTT.

The V call is TRBV7-2, the J call TRBJ1-2; 8 positions match TRBD1. V was clipped by 0 bases and J by 2 bases; unmatched bases: 8. CDR1 SGHTA and CDR2 FQGNSA come from the germline V gene. CDR3 size: 17 residues. The CDR3 reads CASSLATAGQGNYGYTF. For the CDR3, the DNA is TGTGCCAGCAGCTTAGCGACAGCCGGACAGGGCAACTATGGCTACACCTTC.

This chain connects TRBV6-6 to TRBJ1-2, with a tentative D call TRBD1 (6 bases). The length of the CDR3 is 16 residues. V was trimmed by 5 bases and J by 4 bases, leaving 20 bases between them. Germline V lookup: CDR1 MNHNY, CDR2 SVGAGI (reference sequence). CDR3: CASSPGVIGFSYGYTF. The CDR3 DNA is TGTGCCAGCAGTCCAGGGGTTATCGGTTTTAGCTATGGCTACACCTTC.

The chain carries TRBV7-9 and TRBJ1-2; 7 bases are a match to TRBD1. After removal of 0 bases from V and 8 bases from J, the junction contained 3 bases not matched to a gene. Germline assignment: CDR1 SEHNR and CDR2 FQNEAQ (reference sequence). There are 13 residues in the CDR3. The CDR3 region is CASSLAQGKGYTF. The DNA of the CDR3 is TGTGCCAGCAGCTTAGCACAGGGGAAAGGCTACACCTTC.

The chain uses TRBV28 and TRBJ1-5; no definite D call. The length of the CDR3 is 17 residues. In germline, CDR1 is MDHEN, CDR2 SYDVKM. The V end lost 6 bases, the J end lost 4 bases, and 22 bases lay between the germline ends. The CDR3 bases are TGTGCCAGCAGGCCTCCTTGGTCGGTGGTCGGGAATCAGCCCCAGCATTTT. This translates into CASRPPWSVVGNQPQHF.